This T cell receptor (beta chain) stems from a study of T cell responses to AZD1222 COVID-19 vaccine. Broader study findings: A mostly white British donor set with more females was recruited, and clonal diversity was possibly underestimated.

This clone was seen only once. Its specificity is unknown. Sequenced by immunoSEQ multiplex PCR; TCRdb stores in-frame clones only, minus some. This sample has 150,000 to 200,000 clones, with 87% found just once. Per germline, CDR1 SSHAT and CDR2 FNYEAQ (reference sequence). The CDR3 contains 13 residues. V was trimmed by 5 bases and J by 2 bases, leaving 10 bases between them. The V call is TRBV7-7, the J call TRBJ2-7; D is unresolved. The TCR sequence derives from an adult in good health. Source: peripheral blood, taken on day 0 of MenACWY control vaccination. CDR3 DNA sequence: TGTGCCAGCAGCGCCGCAGCGACCTACGAGCAGTACTTC. This codes for CASSAAATYEQYF.